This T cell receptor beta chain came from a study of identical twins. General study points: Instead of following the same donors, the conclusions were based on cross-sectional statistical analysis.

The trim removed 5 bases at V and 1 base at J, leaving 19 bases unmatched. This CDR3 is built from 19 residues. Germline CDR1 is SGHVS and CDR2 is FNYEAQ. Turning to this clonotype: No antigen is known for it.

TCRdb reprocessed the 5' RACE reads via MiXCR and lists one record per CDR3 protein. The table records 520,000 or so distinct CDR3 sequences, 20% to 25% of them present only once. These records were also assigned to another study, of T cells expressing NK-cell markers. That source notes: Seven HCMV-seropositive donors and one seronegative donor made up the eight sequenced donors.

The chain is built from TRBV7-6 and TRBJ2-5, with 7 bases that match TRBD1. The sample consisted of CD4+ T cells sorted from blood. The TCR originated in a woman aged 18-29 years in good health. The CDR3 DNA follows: TGTGCCAGCAGCCCACGCCTTAACAGGGGCCGGGTTGGCCAAGAGACCCAGTACTTC. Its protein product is CASSPRLNRGRVGQETQYF.